Listed below are T cell receptor beta chains from one sample, sequenced in a study of beta chain features in type 1 diabetes. Profiled with immunoSEQ multiplex PCR; TCRdb holds only in-frame clones, not every one. The sample has 430,000 or so clones; 11% are singletons. Sequenced sample: naive CD4+ T cells from blood. The receptors come from a woman aged 18-35 years in good health. Each CDR3 is given with its conserved first and last residue. The D gene is left open where the match is weak. Part of the rows lack a size; the others show once, few, many or a class for expanded clones.

clone size,D gene,J gene,V gene,CDR3 DNA,CDR3 protein
-,TRBD1,TRBJ1-6,TRBV9,TGTGCCAGCAGCGCCCCAGGGGGGGTTCATGTCCTCCACTTT,CASSAPGGVHVLHF
few,-,TRBJ2-1,TRBV15,TGTGCCACCAGCAGAGTTGAGGGGTATGAGCAGTTCTTC,CATSRVEGYEQFF
few,-,TRBJ1-5,TRBV28,TGTGCCAGCAGTAACCGTCAGCCCCAGCATTTT,CASSNRQPQHF
few,-,TRBJ2-4,TRBV30,TGTGCCTGGACTCGAGGGCGGGGATTTCCCTTCGACGCCAAAAACATTCAGTACTTC,CAWTRGRGFPFDAKNIQYF
-,TRBD2,TRBJ2-5,TRBV7-8,TGTGCCAGCAGCTTAAGAGGTCTAGCGGGGAGTTTCCAAGAGACCCAGTACTTC,CASSLRGLAGSFQETQYF
-,-,TRBJ2-3,TRBV2,TGTGCCATTATGTCGGGACTGATCACAGATACGCAGTATTTT,CAIMSGLITDTQYF
few,-,TRBJ2-1,TRBV12-5,TGTGCTAGTGGTCCGAACTACAATGAGCAGTTCTTC,CASGPNYNEQFF
few,-,TRBJ1-5,TRBV5-6,TGTGCCAGCAGCTTGGTGGGTCGGGTACAGCCCCAGCATTTT,CASSLVGRVQPQHF
-,TRBD1,TRBJ2-1,TRBV4-3,TGCGCCAGCAGCCATCTAGGACAGGGGGCAGTCCATGAGCAGTTCTTC,CASSHLGQGAVHEQFF
-,-,TRBJ2-7,TRBV2,TGTGCCAGCAGTGAAACTGACGTGACCTACGAGCAGTACTTC,CASSETDVTYEQYF
-,TRBD1,TRBJ1-6,TRBV6-1,TGTGCCAGCAGTGGTCGGGACAGGACTAATTCACCCCTCCACTTT,CASSGRDRTNSPLHF
few,-,TRBJ1-3,TRBV4-3,TGCGCCAGCAGCCAAGATTCTTACAGAAACACCATATATTTT,CASSQDSYRNTIYF
-,-,TRBJ2-2,TRBV5-1,TGCGCCAGCAGCTTGGCCGCGGGGACCGGGGAGCTGTTTTTT,CASSLAAGTGELFF
few,TRBD1,TRBJ2-7,TRBV29-1,TGCAGCGTTCGACAAGGGACAGGCACGTTAGCCTACGAGCAGTACTTC,CSVRQGTGTLAYEQYF
few,-,TRBJ2-3,TRBV9,TGTGCCAGCAGCGTCAATACTTCCCCTGGAGGGGGCGCGCAGTATTTT,CASSVNTSPGGGAQYF
-,-,TRBJ2-5,TRBV5-1,TGCGCCAGCAGCTTGGGTCTCCGGGACACCTACTTTCAAGAGACCCAGTACTTC,CASSLGLRDTYFQETQYF
few,-,TRBJ2-7,TRBV27,TGTGCCAGCAGTTTAGCCAGGCCGGGACACACCTACTACGAGCAGTACTTC,CASSLARPGHTYYEQYF
few,-,TRBJ1-2,TRBV20-1,TGCAGTGCTAGAGAGGGGTATGGCTACACCTTC,CSAREGYGYTF
few,-,TRBJ2-1,TRBV27,TGTGCCAGCAGTTTATCGGCAGCCTTAACCTACAATGAGCAGTTCTTC,CASSLSAALTYNEQFF
-,TRBD1,TRBJ2-5,TRBV5-1,TGCGCCAGCAGCGCCTCCGGGACAGAAGAGACCCAGTACTTC,CASSASGTEETQYF
-,-,TRBJ2-3,TRBV7-2,TGTGCCAGCAGCCCAGGGACACGCAACAGAAGGGCCTATACGCAGTATTTT,CASSPGTRNRRAYTQYF
few,-,TRBJ2-7,TRBV14,TGTGCCAGCAGCCAAAATCTGCACCGCCAGTACGAGCAGTACTTC,CASSQNLHRQYEQYF